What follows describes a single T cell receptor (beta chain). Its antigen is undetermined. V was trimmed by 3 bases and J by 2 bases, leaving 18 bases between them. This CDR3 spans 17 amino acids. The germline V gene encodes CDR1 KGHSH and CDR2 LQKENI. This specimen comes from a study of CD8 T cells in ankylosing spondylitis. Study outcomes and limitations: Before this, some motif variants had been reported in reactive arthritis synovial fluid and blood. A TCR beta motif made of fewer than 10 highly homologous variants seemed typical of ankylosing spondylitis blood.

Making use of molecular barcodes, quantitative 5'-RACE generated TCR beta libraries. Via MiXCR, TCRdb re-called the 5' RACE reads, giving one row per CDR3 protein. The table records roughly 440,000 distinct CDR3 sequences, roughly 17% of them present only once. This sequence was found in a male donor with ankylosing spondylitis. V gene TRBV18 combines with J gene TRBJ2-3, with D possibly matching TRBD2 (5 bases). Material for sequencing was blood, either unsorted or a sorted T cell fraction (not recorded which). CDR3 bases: TGTGCCAGCTCACCCGTAGTAGGTCTAGCCCTCACAGATACGCAGTATTTT. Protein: CASSPVVGLALTDTQYF. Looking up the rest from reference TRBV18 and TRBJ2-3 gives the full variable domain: NAGVMQNPRHLVRRRGQEARLRCSPMKGHSHVYWYRQLPEEGLKFMVYLQKENIIDESGMPKERFSAEFPKEGPSILRIQQVVRGDSAAYFCASSPVVGLALTDTQYFGPGTRLTVL.